This TCR beta chain was obtained from a study of cytomegalovirus exposure and HLA in healthy donors. The PCR was carried out with 60 Vbeta primers and 13 Jbeta primers. Assay: immunoSEQ multiplex PCR; the TCRdb copy retains only in-frame clones and omits some. This table has some 130,000 clones, around 63% appearing once. Sequenced sample: PBMCs. The receptor comes from a human donor in good health.

For the CDR3, the DNA is TGTGCCAGCAGCACCCAGGGCGATGAGCAGTTCTTC. The encoded protein is CASSTQGDEQFF. This chain connects TRBV7-6 to TRBJ2-1, with a weak D call TRBD1 (5 bases). Trimming pared 5 bases from V and 8 bases from J, leaving 10 bases between. Germline CDR1 and CDR2: SGHVS and FNYEAQ. CDR3 length: 12 residues.